This is a list of T cell receptor beta chains from one sample in a study of OX40 agonist ivuxolimab in advanced cancers. Assay used: immunoSEQ multiplex PCR; TCRdb lists only in-frame clones, some missing. The repertoire consists of 90,000 or so clones, with under 95% occurring once and the leading ten covering 8.4%. The sequences come from CD4+ or CD8+ T cells sorted from blood, collected in a trial of the OX40 agonist ivuxolimab. The receptors shown here come from an adult with an advanced solid tumor such as melanoma, head and neck, liver or kidney cancer. CDR3s include the opening cysteine and the closing phenylalanine or tryptophan. The order of the fields is V gene, D gene, clone size, J gene, CDR3 protein, CDR3 DNA. D genes are given only for firm matches. Expanded clones get a size class; other rows say once, few or many, or leave the size out.

TRBV2,TRBD2,NA,TRBJ2-1,CASTPTSGIYNEQFF,TGTGCCAGCACCCCCACTAGCGGGATCTACAATGAGCAGTTCTTC
TRBV4-2,TRBD2,NA,TRBJ2-1,CASSQGSLAGGYEQFF,TGTGCCAGCAGCCAAGGGAGCCTAGCGGGAGGTTATGAGCAGTTCTTC
TRBV5-8,TRBD1,NA,TRBJ1-5,CASSSGQGNQPQHF,TGTGCCAGCAGCTCCGGACAGGGCAATCAGCCCCAGCATTTT
TRBV10-3,TRBD1,NA,TRBJ2-5,CAISYTFPGRGQVETQYF,TGTGCCATCAGTTACACCTTTCCTGGCAGGGGGCAAGTGGAGACCCAGTACTTC
TRBV27,NA,NA,TRBJ1-5,CASSSFGSNQPQHF,TGTGCCAGCAGTTCCTTCGGGAGCAATCAGCCCCAGCATTTT
TRBV19,NA,NA,TRBJ1-2,CASSMPGAGDYGYTF,TGTGCCAGTAGTATGCCCGGGGCAGGGGACTATGGCTACACCTTC
TRBV6-6,TRBD2,NA,TRBJ2-1,CASSYSAGEPYNEQFF,TGTGCCAGCAGTTACTCGGCGGGAGAACCCTACAATGAGCAGTTCTTC
TRBV19,NA,NA,TRBJ2-6,CASSILSGANVLTF,TGTGCCAGTAGTATACTGTCTGGGGCCAACGTCCTGACTTTC
TRBV19,NA,NA,TRBJ2-3,CASSIDPRGTITDTQYF,TGTGCCAGTAGTATAGATCCGAGGGGCACCATTACAGATACGCAGTATTTT
TRBV7-2,NA,NA,TRBJ1-2,CASSSGTDPRYGYTF,TGTGCCAGCAGCTCAGGGACGGACCCGAGGTATGGCTACACCTTC
TRBV6-6,TRBD2,NA,TRBJ2-1,CASSGGGAYNEQFF,TGTGCCAGCAGTGGCGGGGGGGCCTACAATGAGCAGTTCTTC
TRBV10-2,NA,NA,TRBJ2-1,CASSEFGIEQFF,TGCGCCAGCAGTGAGTTTGGCATTGAGCAGTTCTTC
TRBV28,TRBD2,NA,TRBJ2-1,CASSLSGGLAGGNEQFF,TGTGCCAGCAGTTTGTCGGGCGGGCTAGCGGGGGGGAATGAGCAGTTCTTC
TRBV7-9,NA,NA,TRBJ2-7,CASSRGPSEQYF,TGTGCCAGCAGCCGTGGCCCCTCCGAGCAGTACTTC
TRBV11-2,NA,NA,TRBJ2-7,CASSFMQYEQYF,TGTGCCAGCAGCTTTATGCAATACGAGCAGTACTTC
TRBV4-1,TRBD1,NA,TRBJ1-2,CASSHMTGPDYGYTF,TGCGCCAGCAGCCATATGACAGGGCCAGACTATGGCTACACCTTC
TRBV19,NA,NA,TRBJ1-5,CASSINNYSNQPQHF,TGTGCCAGTAGTATAAACAACTATAGCAATCAGCCCCAGCATTTT
TRBV10-3,NA,NA,TRBJ2-5,CAIKADSQETQYF,TGTGCCATCAAGGCGGACAGCCAAGAGACCCAGTACTTC
TRBV28,NA,many,TRBJ2-1,CASSFSGGQFF,TGTGCCAGCAGTTTTTCAGGAGGGCAGTTCTTC
TRBV27,TRBD2,NA,TRBJ2-7,CASSLGGGGNYEQYF,TGTGCCAGCAGTTTAGGGGGCGGGGGGAACTACGAGCAGTACTTC
TRBV28,TRBD1,once,TRBJ2-3,CASSPLDRDPATDTQYF,TGTGCCAGCAGTCCACTTGACAGGGACCCAGCGACAGATACGCAGTATTTT
TRBV6-4,TRBD1,NA,TRBJ1-1,CASSDGGQGTEAFF,TGTGCCAGCAGTGACGGGGGACAGGGCACTGAAGCTTTCTTT
TRBV6-6,TRBD1,NA,TRBJ1-2,CASSWTGADYGYTF,TGTGCCAGCAGTTGGACAGGGGCCGACTATGGCTACACCTTC
TRBV19,NA,NA,TRBJ1-1,CASSIGYGTAVFWQSGTEAFF,NA
TRBV7-9,NA,NA,TRBJ1-1,CASFSSGTVEAFF,TGTGCCAGCTTCTCCTCAGGCACGGTTGAAGCTTTCTTT
TRBV4-1,TRBD1,NA,TRBJ1-2,CASSQGQGAHVGYGYTF,TGCGCCAGCAGCCAAGGACAGGGGGCGCACGTAGGCTATGGCTACACCTTC
TRBV15,TRBD2,NA,TRBJ2-3,CATRDLAGLSDTQYF,TGTGCCACCAGAGACTTAGCGGGATTGTCAGATACGCAGTATTTT
TRBV13,NA,once,TRBJ1-5,CASSLSRGQPQHF,TGTGCCAGCAGCTTATCAAGGGGCCAGCCCCAGCATTTT
TRBV7-2,NA,NA,TRBJ2-3,CASSPRGGGGTDTQYF,TGTGCCAGCAGCCCCCGGGGTGGAGGAGGCACAGATACGCAGTATTTT
TRBV28,NA,NA,TRBJ1-5,CASSFSGTLQPQHF,TGTGCCAGCAGTTTTAGCGGTACCCTTCAGCCCCAGCATTTT
TRBV5-4,NA,NA,TRBJ2-5,CASSLVEQETQYF,TGTGCCAGCAGCTTGGTGGAGCAAGAGACCCAGTACTTC
TRBV5-8,NA,few,TRBJ1-5,CASSLWTANSNQPQHF,TGTGCCAGCAGCTTGTGGACAGCTAATAGCAATCAGCCCCAGCATTTT
TRBV6-6,NA,NA,TRBJ1-6,CASSYAGNWASPLHF,TGTGCCAGCAGTTATGCAGGCAACTGGGCTTCACCCCTCCACTTT
TRBV30,NA,NA,TRBJ1-3,CAWSAGSAIYF,TGTGCCTGGAGCGCAGGGAGTGCCATATATTTT
TRBV5-1,NA,NA,TRBJ2-1,CASSLFSSYNEQFF,TGCGCCAGCAGCTTGTTCAGCTCCTACAATGAGCAGTTCTTC
TRBV5-3,NA,NA,TRBJ2-5,CARSLGQGGRETQYF,TGTGCCAGAAGCTTGGGCCAGGGTGGGAGGGAGACCCAGTACTTC
TRBV5-5,NA,NA,TRBJ2-1,CASSFSEGREQFF,TGTGCCAGCAGCTTTTCTGAGGGGCGGGAGCAGTTCTTC
TRBV7-9,NA,few,TRBJ1-2,CASSPIYGYTF,TGTGCCAGCAGTCCCATCTATGGCTACACCTTC
TRBV6-5,TRBD1,NA,TRBJ1-6,CASSYRDRGNSPLHF,TGTGCCAGCAGTTACCGAGACAGGGGGAATTCACCCCTCCACTTT
TRBV6-6,NA,once,TRBJ2-3,CASSYSAGFSTDTQYF,TGTGCCAGCAGTTACTCGGCGGGATTCAGCACAGATACGCAGTATTTT
TRBV30,NA,once,TRBJ2-3,CAWSNGPREITDTQYF,TGTGCCTGGAGTAACGGGCCCAGGGAAATCACAGATACGCAGTATTTT
TRBV7-9,NA,NA,TRBJ2-5,CASSSSVVEAFQETQYF,TGTGCCAGCAGCTCCTCCGTCGTGGAGGCCTTCCAAGAGACCCAGTACTTC